This TCR beta chain was sequenced for a study of graft-versus-host responses after intestinal transplantation (dated by TCRdb to the early 2020s). Regarding the study in general: Recipients received multivisceral, liver-intestinal, or isolated intestinal transplants. All recipients received anti-thymocyte globulin induction followed by maintenance tacrolimus and steroids for around three years. After intestinal transplantation, graft-versus-host and host-versus-graft alloreactive T cell clones were followed in the graft, circulation and bone marrow using bulk TCR-beta CDR3 sequencing. To identify alloreactive clones, pre-transplant mixed lymphocyte reaction products were sequenced and compared with unstimulated pre-transplant donor and recipient T cells. The cohort enrolled 24 intestinal transplant recipients including one retransplant, and a few patients lacking pretransplant specimens were excluded. Donor T cell macrochimerism was defined as a peak of at least 4% donor T cells among recipient peripheral blood mononuclear cells. Instead of going to the commercial service, samples from a few later patients were sequenced in-house on an Illumina MiSeq and processed with MiXCR.

What the authors observed across the whole study: Early after transplant, peak levels of circulating GvH clones were found to be associated with declines in HvG clones. Conclusions were limited by the relatively low number and heterogeneity of intestinal transplant patients. Patients with donor T cell macrochimerism had high GvH to HvG T cell clonal ratios in their allografts. GvH clones were found in recipient bone marrow, and some of the GvH clones appeared earlier in ileal mucosa or blood, which is consistent with an intestinal mucosal origin.

The time point label on this specimen signifies: cells obtained before transplantation from donor or recipient. CD3+CD4+ and CD3+CD8+ populations were FACS-sorted from unstimulated pre-transplant donor and recipient cells taken from spleen or lymph nodes. Compared with germline, V lacks 6 bases and J lacks 4 bases; bases without a gene match: 7. From the germline V gene, CDR1 is MNHEY and CDR2 is SVGAGI. From its cysteine to its phenylalanine, the CDR3 spans 15 amino acids. The only DNA kept is the CDR3, 45 bases in frame from the first base. Preparation of the library involved the immunoSEQ multiplex PCR assay. For most patients, genomic DNA was isolated using the Qiagen DNeasy Blood and Tissue Kit and was shipped frozen to Adaptive Biotechnologies for TCR sequencing. High-throughput TCR-beta CDR3 sequencing of genomic DNA from most patients was performed by Adaptive Biotechnologies. In the paper's pipeline: Adaptive's ImmunoSEQ software supplied the TCR sequencing data for roughly 17 patients, while MiXCR and VDJtools were used to process three other patients. To correct CD4 versus CD8 sorting errors, sequences present in both subsets at a frequency ratio below 5:1 were removed. CDR3 nucleotide sequences shared between donor and recipient were removed because their origin could not be assigned. To be classed as alloreactive, a clone needed at least 2-fold expansion over unstimulated cells and a minimum CFSE-low frequency of 0.002% (template counts) or 0.001% (read counts). Clones detected in sequenced pre-transplant spleen, lymph node, or MLR CFSE-low populations of the donor or recipient were defined as mappable. Cumulative frequency of alloreactive clones was calculated as a percentage of all sequences weighted by copy number. This immuneACCESS table, as held by TCRdb, lists in-frame sequences with V and J called but not all clones. Of the missing ones, under half trace to an unresolved V gene in checked studies; the others have no known cause. The DNA gave D and trimming, while V, J and clone size come from that table. The sample table shows 130,000 to 150,000 clones, and around 90% are seen once. The leading ten clones occupy roughly 0.19% of the sample.

About this clone itself: Its cognate antigen has yet to be identified. Base qualities are not at hand, and no much larger clone is one base apart.

The TCR comes from a human donor who received an intestinal transplant. The receptor chain draws on TRBV6-5 and TRBJ2-7; 12 bases in between match TRBD1. The specimen comprised unstimulated CD4+ T cells sorted from spleen or lymph node cells, sampled before intestinal transplant. The CDR3 reads CASSHPGQGAYEQYF. The nucleotides are TGTGCCAGCAGCCACCCGGGACAGGGGGCGTACGAGCAGTACTTC.